This T cell receptor (beta chain) was documented in a study of cytomegalovirus exposure and HLA in healthy donors. 60 Vbeta and 13 Jbeta primers were used in PCR. Libraries were prepared by immunoSEQ multiplex PCR; TCRdb keeps only in-frame clonotypes and omits some of them. The sample has 120,000 or so clones, about 78% seen once. The germline CDR1 and CDR2 sequences are SGHKS and YYEKEE (reference sequence). With V trimmed by 3 bases and J by 6 bases, 1 base remained unmatched. This CDR3 has 12 amino acids. Input material: PBMCs. This receptor was identified in a man younger than 45 in good health and CMV-seronegative. This rearrangement joins TRBV5-5 to TRBJ2-3; 7 bases fit TRBD1. Here the CDR3 reads CASSSTGDTQYF. CDR3 bases: TGTGCCAGCAGCTCGACAGGGGATACGCAGTATTTT.